Each of the 5 T cell receptor beta chains below was sequenced from the same sample in a study of T cell responses to AZD1222 COVID-19 vaccine. Data came from immunoSEQ multiplex PCR; TCRdb stores just in-frame clones and leaves some out. Among more than 70,000 clones listed, 88% were seen once. The starting material was peripheral blood, obtained on day 0 of AZD1222 vaccination. The receptor set was obtained from an adult in good health.

The V gene is TRBV9, the J gene TRBJ2-7, with D tentatively TRBD1 (5 bases). Per germline, CDR1 SGDLS and CDR2 YYNGEE. V dropped 2 bases and J dropped 6 bases, with 18 bases sitting between them. The CDR3 is made up of 15 amino acids. The CDR3 DNA reads TGTGCCAGCAGCGTCGACTCGACAGAGTGGAGCGAGCAGTACTTC. This codes for CASSVDSTEWSEQYF.

V and J are TRBV2 and TRBJ1-1; D gene uncertain. The CDR3 spans 12 residues. CDR1 SNHLY and CDR2 FYNNEI come from the germline V gene. Trimming pared 4 bases from V and 1 base from J, leaving 4 bases between. The CDR3 region has the DNA TGTGCCAGCAGTGTAAGGAACACTGAAGCTTTCTTT. It encodes CASSVRNTEAFF.

The rearrangement joins TRBV27 to TRBJ2-1; D gene ambiguous. This CDR3 is built from 15 residues. The V gene lost 5 bases and the J gene lost 9 bases, with 20 bases spanning the gap. Germline assignment: CDR1 MNHEY and CDR2 SMNVEV (reference sequence). The chain's CDR3 is CASSPGPYPRSEQFF. The CDR3 DNA reads as TGTGCCAGCAGTCCCGGGCCCTACCCAAGGAGTGAGCAGTTCTTC.

The CDR3 sequence: CAIRAQGAGDEQYF. CDR3 in DNA: TGTGCCATCAGGGCACAGGGGGCGGGCGACGAGCAGTACTTC. J is TRBJ2-7 and V is TRBV10-3, with 9 bases identical to TRBD1. CDR1 ENHRY and CDR2 SYGVKD come from the germline V gene. There are 14 residues in the CDR3. Trimming cost V 6 bases and J 5 bases; bases outside gene matches: 8.

In its sample, this clone was seen once. Written as DNA, the CDR3 is TGTGCCAGCAGCGAGGACAGGGGCGCCGACGTATGGTATGGCTACACCTTC. Translation: CASSEDRGADVWYGYTF. The chain joins TRBV5-6 to TRBJ1-2, with TRBD1 matching over 9 bases. Germline V gene lookup returns CDR1 SGHDT and CDR2 YYEEEE. This CDR3 is built from 17 residues. Germline trimming cut 4 bases from V and 5 bases from J; bases unmatched to any gene: 15.